The 17 T cell receptor beta chains listed next were all sequenced from one sample in a study of cytomegalovirus exposure and HLA in healthy donors. 60 Vbeta and 13 Jbeta primers were used in PCR. Sequencing was performed with immunoSEQ multiplex PCR; in TCRdb, only in-frame clones are kept and a portion is missing. The sample shows 180,000 or so clones, roughly 81% of them seen only once. Source material: PBMCs. Receptors were obtained from a young woman in good health and CMV-seropositive.

The chain combines TRBV19 with TRBJ2-3, with 12 bases aligning to TRBD2. V lost 6 bases to trimming and J lost 5 bases; unmatched junction nucleotides: 9. Per germline, CDR1 LNHDA and CDR2 SQIVND (reference sequence). The CDR3 is 16 residues long. The CDR3 DNA sequence: TGTGCCAGTAGAACCATACTAGCGGGGGGCGTAGATACGCAGTATTTT. Its translation is CASRTILAGGVDTQYF.

This chain joins TRBV7-9 and TRBJ1-2, with unresolved D. Trimming stripped 5 bases from V and 4 bases from J, with 17 bases between. The germline gives CDR1 SEHNR, CDR2 FQNEAQ (reference sequence). The CDR3 consists of 15 residues. In DNA, the CDR3 is TGTGCCAGCAGCGCCGTTGAGGCAAGGAGCTATGGCTACACCTTC. Translating it yields CASSAVEARSYGYTF.

The CDR3 is CASSLVKGAGNEKLFF. Here the CDR3 DNA reads TGTGCCAGCAGCTTAGTAAAGGGGGCTGGTAATGAAAAACTGTTTTTT. The genes are TRBV7-2 and TRBJ1-4; TRBD1 matches at 7 bases. This CDR3 comprises 16 residues. CDR1 and CDR2 (germline): SGHTA, FQGNSA. After removal of 1 base from V and 4 bases from J, the junction contained 6 bases not matched to a gene.

This clone appeared a few times. V usage is TRBV5-1 and J usage is TRBJ2-6; 8 nucleotides match TRBD1. The CDR3 runs 15 residues. V dropped 4 bases and J dropped 2; count of bases not matched to a gene: 2. CDR1 is SGHRS and CDR2 is YFSETQ in the germline V gene. CDR3 in DNA: TGCGCCAGCAGCACGACAGGGGCTGGGGCCAACGTCCTGACTTTC. Translation: CASSTTGAGANVLTF. The full variable domain, with the rest looked up from reference TRBV5-1 and TRBJ2-6, is KAGVTQTPRYLIKTRGQQVTLSCSPISGHRSVSWYQQTPGQGLQFLFEYFSETQRNKGNFPGRFSGRQFSNSRSEMNVSTLELGDSALYLCASSTTGAGANVLTFGAGSRLTVL.

J is TRBJ1-1 and V is TRBV19; D is ambiguous. The CDR3 sequence is 16 residues long. Germline CDR1 reads LNHDA; CDR2 reads SQIVND (reference sequence). With 0 bases removed from V and 1 base from J, the gap between germline ends came to 12 bases. The CDR3 DNA is TGTGCCAGTAGTATAGATGAGGAGACGGGGAACACTGAAGCTTTCTTT. Translated: CASSIDEETGNTEAFF.

To note about this clone: Different DNA sequences within this sample yield the same CDR3. This chain links TRBV9 with TRBJ1-3, with 7 bases that match TRBD1. Trimming took 2 bases from V and 4 from J; bases not matched to a gene: 6. The germline gives CDR1 SGDLS, CDR2 YYNGEE. The CDR3 loop spans 15 amino acids. CDR3 coding DNA: TGTGCCAGCAGCGTTCGACAGGGCTCGGGAAACACCATATATTTT. Encoded protein: CASSVRQGSGNTIYF.

The CDR3, as DNA: TGTGCCTGGAGTCGGGACAGCAGTAGCTACGAGCAGTACTTC. Amino acid sequence: CAWSRDSSSYEQYF. The V and J genes are TRBV30 and TRBJ2-7; 7 nucleotides match TRBD1. The V gene end was trimmed by 2 bases and the J gene end by 3 bases; junction bases not matched to a gene: 7. Germline V gives CDR1 GTSNPN, CDR2 SVGIG (reference sequence). This CDR3 is built from 14 residues.

For this clone: Other DNA sequences of this sample code for an identical CDR3. The rearrangement uses TRBV6-4 and TRBJ2-3, with 14 nucleotides matching TRBD2. Germline values: CDR1 MRHNA, CDR2 SNTAGT. This CDR3 has 17 residues. With V trimmed by 6 bases and J by 2 bases, 7 bases remained unmatched. The CDR3 spells CASSPGLAGGPTDTQYF. For the CDR3, the DNA is TGTGCCAGCAGCCCCGGACTAGCGGGGGGACCCACAGATACGCAGTATTTT.

The V and J genes are TRBV5-6 and TRBJ1-4; possibly TRBD1 for D (6 bases). The CDR3 has 14 amino acids. Germline V gene sequence: CDR1 SGHDT, CDR2 YYEEEE. V shed 4 bases and J shed 4 bases, with 11 bases lying between them. CDR3 in DNA: TGTGCCAGCAGCCGAGACAGGTATAATGAAAAACTGTTTTTT. Encoded protein: CASSRDRYNEKLFF.

This sequence joins TRBV11-2 and TRBJ1-3, with TRBD1 identical over 7 bases. CDR1 SGHAT and CDR2 FQNNGV come from the germline V gene. V trimming: 2 bases; J trimming: 0 bases; junction bases outside the gene matches: 1. This CDR3 has 15 amino acids. The CDR3 DNA reads as TGTGCCAGCAGCTTATCAGGGGGCTCTGGAAACACCATATATTTT. Translated: CASSLSGGSGNTIYF.

This sequence joins TRBV2 and TRBJ2-1; 16 nucleotides align to TRBD2. Germline lookup yields CDR1 SNHLY and CDR2 FYNNEI. Trimming cost V 8 bases and J 2 bases; bases outside gene matches: 6. The CDR3 contains 17 residues. The DNA for the CDR3 is TGTGCCAGCGGCCCGGGACTAGCGGGGGGGCCCTACAATGAGCAGTTCTTC. Protein product: CASGPGLAGGPYNEQFF.

The chain combines TRBV6-1 with TRBJ1-1, with 8 bases matching TRBD1. From germline, CDR1 is MNHNS and CDR2 SASEGT. The CDR3 totals 13 residues. V shed 4 bases and J 6 bases; nucleotides not matched to a gene: 4. In nucleotides, the CDR3 is TGTGCCAGCAGTGGGACAGGGACGTCTGAAGCTTTCTTT. Translating it yields CASSGTGTSEAFF.

The chain joins TRBV5-1 to TRBJ1-1; the D is unclear. The germline V gene encodes CDR1 SGHRS and CDR2 YFSETQ. CDR3 size: 13 residues. V gave up 0 bases and J gave up 11 bases, with 14 bases separating them. CDR3 bases: TGCGCCAGCAGCTTGGGCTCGGAGATTCGGGCTTTCTTT. Amino acids: CASSLGSEIRAFF.

This clone was detected only once. The chain combines TRBV11-2 with TRBJ2-1; 11 bases are shared with TRBD2. The CDR3 contains 16 residues. Trimming cost V 4 bases and J 4 bases; bases outside gene matches: 6. The germline CDR1 and CDR2 sequences are SGHAT and FQNNGV. CDR3 DNA sequence: TGTGCCAGCAGCTACCGACTAGCGGGGACATACAATGAGCAGTTCTTC. Translating it yields CASSYRLAGTYNEQFF.

The J gene is TRBJ2-5, the V gene TRBV19, with TRBD1 matching over 7 bases. CDR1 is LNHDA, CDR2 SQIVND, per germline (reference sequence). Trimming cost V 5 bases and J 8 bases; bases outside gene matches: 2. This CDR3 contains 11 residues. The CDR3 region is CASSVGGTQYF. CDR3 nucleotides: TGTGCCAGTAGTGTAGGGGGCACCCAGTACTTC.

The V and J genes are TRBV6-6 and TRBJ2-3, with 13 bases aligning to TRBD2. Germline lookup yields CDR1 MNHNY and CDR2 SVGAGI (reference sequence). The J segment lost 1 base and the V segment lost 6 bases, leaving 4 bases of the junction unmatched. The CDR3 runs to 16 residues. As DNA, the CDR3 is TGTGCCAGCAGCAAAACTAGCGGGGGGGGCACAGATACGCAGTATTTT. Translating gives CASSKTSGGGTDTQYF.

Comments on this clone: The germline gene is not matched at one end of the junction; a read error may be the cause. The J gene is TRBJ2-2, the V gene TRBV7-7, with 7 bases fitting TRBD1. The CDR3 spans 16 residues. The germline CDR1 and CDR2 sequences are SSHAT and FNYEAQ (reference sequence). CDR3 sequence (DNA): TGTGCTAGCAGCTTTAAGACAGGGCGGGACACCGGGGAGCTGTTTTTT. Residues: CASSFKTGRDTGELFF.